A single sample gave rise to the 10 T cell receptor beta chains below, sequenced in a study of blood T cell repertoires in COVID-19. Assay: immunoSEQ multiplex PCR; the TCRdb copy retains only in-frame clones and omits some. The profile shows over 110,000 clones, approximately 89% of them singletons. Sequencing used peripheral blood. Receptors originate from a human donor in a cohort sampled during active COVID-19.

The gene calls are TRBV13 and TRBJ2-7; D is ambiguous. CDR1 is PRHDT, CDR2 FYEKMQ, per germline (reference sequence). V shed 0 bases and J shed 2 bases, with 11 bases lying between them. This CDR3 is built from 15 residues. Here the CDR3 DNA reads TGTGCCAGCAGCTTAGGCCTTCTCAGGACCTACGAGCAGTACTTC. Its translation is CASSLGLLRTYEQYF.

This chain links TRBV7-8 with TRBJ1-1; D not resolved. CDR3 length equals 13 residues. The germline V and J ends were trimmed by 4 bases and 3 bases, with 9 bases remaining between them. CDR1 SGHVS and CDR2 FQNEAQ come from the germline V gene. The CDR3 reads CASSSSRDTEAFF. For the CDR3, the DNA is TGTGCCAGCAGCTCCTCGAGGGACACTGAAGCTTTCTTT.

In this sample, this clone turned up once. V gene TRBV6-1 combines with J gene TRBJ1-5; 7 nucleotides match TRBD1. Germline loops: CDR1 MNHNS, CDR2 SASEGT. This CDR3 spans 16 amino acids. Trimming at V came to 3 bases and at J to 4 bases, leaving 9 bases not matched to a gene. The CDR3 is CASSDQSRGWNQPQHF. CDR3 DNA sequence: TGTGCCAGCAGTGATCAGAGCAGGGGGTGGAATCAGCCCCAGCATTTT.

This chain joins TRBV27 and TRBJ2-3; maybe TRBD2 (5 bases). This CDR3 region has 15 residues. Looked up from germline, CDR1 is MNHEY and CDR2 is SMNVEV (reference sequence). The V gene lost 3 bases and the J gene lost 2 bases, with 12 bases spanning the gap. CDR3 sequence (DNA): TGTGCCAGCAGTTTTGGTAGCGTCGTCACAGATACGCAGTATTTT. Its translation: CASSFGSVVTDTQYF.

In this sample, this clone turned up a few times. Written as DNA, the CDR3 is TGTGCCAGCAGCCCACACTACGAGCAGTACTTC. Residues: CASSPHYEQYF. The chain carries TRBV7-9 and TRBJ2-7; D gene unclear. The CDR3 extends over 11 amino acids. Germline values: CDR1 SEHNR, CDR2 FQNEAQ (reference sequence). V was clipped by 5 bases and J by 3 bases, with 5 bases between them.

The rearrangement links TRBV7-2 to TRBJ1-2; D uncertain. Germline CDR1 reads SGHTA; CDR2 reads FQGNSA. V was shortened by 0 bases and J by 8 bases, with 10 bases between the two germline ends. This CDR3 region has 13 residues. CDR3 amino acids: CASSLASARGYTF. DNA for the CDR3: TGTGCCAGCAGCTTAGCGTCTGCCCGGGGCTACACCTTC.

The chain combines TRBV4-3 with TRBJ1-5; no reliable D call. The germline CDR1 and CDR2 sequences are LGHNA and YSLEER. Trimming took off 0 bases at V and 4 bases at J, with 13 bases between the two ends. The CDR3 spans 16 residues. The CDR3 DNA follows: TGCGCCAGCAGCCAAGATGATGAGGGCAGAAATCAGCCCCAGCATTTT. It encodes CASSQDDEGRNQPQHF.

This chain connects TRBV19 to TRBJ2-2, with 10 bases lining up with TRBD2. The V gene end was trimmed by 0 bases and the J gene end by 4 bases; junction bases not matched to a gene: 2. Germline assignment: CDR1 LNHDA and CDR2 SQIVND (reference sequence). The CDR3 totals 16 residues. The CDR3 sequence is CASSIDLAGATGELFF. Written as DNA, the CDR3 is TGTGCCAGTAGTATAGATCTAGCGGGGGCCACCGGGGAGCTGTTTTTT.

This chain uses TRBV7-9 with TRBJ1-2; D not certain. V lost 1 base to trimming and J lost 7 bases, with 7 bases between them. Germline V gene sequence: CDR1 SEHNR, CDR2 FQNEAQ (reference sequence). This CDR3 comprises 12 residues. CDR3 residues: CASSLEAGGYTF. Written as DNA, the CDR3 is TGTGCCAGCAGCTTAGAGGCAGGTGGCTACACCTTC.

The chain links TRBV6-2 or TRBV6-3 to TRBJ1-5; 8 nucleotides align to TRBD1. This CDR3 is built from 15 residues. Germline V gives CDR1 MNHEY, CDR2 SVGEGT. Trimming at V came to 0 bases and at J to 2 bases, leaving 0 bases not matched to a gene. CDR3 loop: CASSYSDRGNQPQHF. In DNA form, the CDR3 reads TGTGCCAGCAGTTACTCGGACAGGGGCAATCAGCCCCAGCATTTT.